This T cell receptor beta chain comes out of a study of blood T cell repertoires in COVID-19 (dated by TCRdb to about 2020). With respect to the entire study: Samples from collaborators originated in the United States, Italy and Spain and spanned both the acute and convalescent phases of COVID-19. The prospective study material was composed of cDNA or gDNA derived from T cells, B-cell-depleted T cells, or PBMCs. Subjects who had been exposed to COVID-19, were actively infected with it, or had recovered from it provided the deeply sampled blood TCRbeta repertoires that made up the dataset. The repertoires were made available in a free public database intended to serve as a resource for research on the immune response to SARS-CoV-2. Samples came from the ongoing ImmuneRACE study (first 160 participants) plus 1,254 subjects from 6 global collaborators. Sample metadata almost always included a de-identified subject ID, COVID-19 status, age in years and sex. Where available, HLA class I and class II types were taken from metadata supplied by the sample provider and were not determined by assay-based typing. Study-wide findings and limitations: The amount of clinical and demographic metadata varied by source and participant and was provided uncurated.

TCRbeta CDR3 regions were amplified from genomic DNA by means of the immunoSEQ Assay, a bias-controlled multiplex PCR. In the paper's pipeline: Nucleated cell counts per sample were estimated from amplification of reference gene primers within the assay. To quantify the absolute abundance of each unique TCRbeta CDR3 rearrangement, sequence reads were collapsed and filtered. For each sample, productive Simpson clonality was calculated by taking the square root of Simpson's diversity index across productive rearrangements. The table comes from immuneACCESS by way of TCRdb, which keeps in-frame sequences with V and J called. Part of the clones is missing from these tables; in studies checked, under half for an unresolved V gene and the rest for unknown reasons. V and J calls and clone size come straight from that table; D and trimming were deduced from the DNA. This sample lists approximately 80,000 clones; approximately 80% were detected once. The ten largest account for about 2% of the sample.

The germline V gene yields SQVTM for CDR1 and ANQGSEA for CDR2. The CDR3 spans 13 residues, from the cysteine through the phenylalanine. Only the CDR3 portion is preserved as DNA: 39 bases, with reading frame beginning at the first base. V is reduced by 8 bases and J by 3 bases, leaving a spacing of 17 bases between them. Worth noting for this clone: Its antigen remains undetermined. The input lacks base qualities; no much larger clone sits a single base away.

Collaborating institutions collected whole blood in K2EDTA tubes following their own protocols. For TCRbeta analysis, collaborator samples were shipped as frozen whole blood, as isolated PBMCs, or as DNA extracted from either sample type. This receptor was identified in a woman between 65 and 79 years old with acute or convalescent COVID-19. This chain is built from TRBV29-1 and TRBJ2-7, with TRBD1 perhaps the D gene, on 5 matching bases. Sequenced input: peripheral blood. The CDR3 region has the sequence CSREEDSFYEQYF. The nucleotide sequence reads TGCAGCCGAGAAGAAGACAGCTTCTACGAGCAGTACTTC.